Below are 8 T cell receptor beta chains sequenced from a single sample in a study of T-cell reconstitution after alpha-beta-depleted transplantation in children. Unique molecular identifiers were used to barcode this TCRbeta library. MiXCR, run by TCRdb on the PCR reads, gives a single entry per CDR3 protein. The sample includes about 78,000 distinct CDR3 sequences, over 12% of them seen just once. The sample here was PBMCs, mostly from graft donor cells, taken 180 days after TCRalphabeta/CD19-depleted stem cell transplant. All receptors derive from a male patient under 10 years old who had a stem cell transplant for acute lymphoblastic leukemia, so the T cells may come from the graft donor.

This clonotype occurred many times. The V and J genes are TRBV20-1 and TRBJ2-5; perhaps TRBD2 as D (5 bases). Between the trimmed V and J ends, which lost 5 bases and 5 bases, there was a span of 18 bases. This CDR3 is 14 amino acids long. The germline CDR1 and CDR2 sequences are DFQATT and SNEGSKA (reference sequence). The CDR3 here is CSALPSTGGETQYF. CDR3 DNA sequence: TGCAGTGCTCTCCCTTCGACGGGCGGGGAGACCCAGTACTTC.

This clonotype was observed a handful of times. The rearrangement uses TRBV4-2 and TRBJ2-7; 13 bases are a match to TRBD2. V shed 1 base and J 2 bases; nucleotides not matched to a gene: 5. The CDR3 has 17 amino acids. Germline lookup yields CDR1 LGHNA and CDR2 YNFKEQ. DNA of the CDR3: TGTGCCAGCAGCCAAGGACTAGCGGGAGGCTCCCCCTACGAGCAGTACTTC. Encoded protein: CASSQGLAGGSPYEQYF.

The CDR3 DNA sequence: TGTGCCAGCAGTCAGGGGGGGAAACTTTACGAGCAGTACTTC. This sequence encodes CASSQGGKLYEQYF. This chain joins TRBV6-1 and TRBJ2-7; D possibly matches TRBD1 or TRBD2 (7 bases each). V was shortened by 5 bases and J by 4 bases, with 15 bases between the two germline ends. CDR3 length: 14 residues. Looked up from germline, CDR1 is MNHNS and CDR2 is SASEGT.

The chain combines TRBV9 with TRBJ1-2; 11 bases line up with TRBD1. The CDR3 has 18 amino acids. The trim removed 1 base at V and 2 bases at J, leaving 10 bases unmatched. The germline V gene has CDR1 SGDLS and CDR2 YYNGEE. CDR3 in amino acids: CASSVKRTGGNRNYGYTF. In DNA, the CDR3 is TGTGCCAGCAGCGTAAAACGGACAGGGGGCAACCGGAACTATGGCTACACCTTC.

This clonotype was seen a handful of times. This chain joins TRBV9 and TRBJ2-3; 7 nucleotides agree with TRBD2. The CDR3 is 14 residues long. Germline CDR1 reads SGDLS; CDR2 reads YYNGEE. The V segment lost 3 bases and the J segment 7 bases; nucleotides outside the gene matches: 8. The CDR3: CASSAPTSSHTQYF. The CDR3 DNA is TGTGCCAGCAGCGCCCCGACTAGCTCCCATACGCAGTATTTT.

V usage is TRBV28 and J usage is TRBJ2-5; TRBD2 agrees at 7 bases. This CDR3 has 14 residues. Unmatched junction bases numbered 5, after V lost 5 bases and J lost 2 bases. In germline, CDR1 is MDHEN, CDR2 SYDVKM. This CDR3 is CASSLRTSQETQYF. In DNA, the CDR3 is TGTGCCAGCAGTCTAAGGACTAGTCAAGAGACCCAGTACTTC.

This clonotype turned up a few times. The V gene is TRBV12-3 or TRBV12-4, the J gene TRBJ1-4; D is unclear. With 1 base removed from V and 7 bases from J, the gap between germline ends came to 10 bases. This CDR3 is built from 14 residues. CDR3 residues: CASSLGALGEKLFF. The CDR3 DNA is TGTGCCAGCAGTTTAGGTGCTCTGGGTGAAAAACTGTTTTTT.

The V gene is TRBV5-6, the J gene TRBJ2-1; D gene uncertain. CDR3 length equals 17 residues. The V gene's germline CDR1 is SGHDT and CDR2 YYEEEE. Trimming removed 0 bases at V and 0 bases at J, with 13 bases between. The CDR3 here is CASSLEVLFSSYNEQFF. CDR3 nucleotides: TGTGCCAGCAGCTTGGAAGTTCTTTTTAGCTCCTACAATGAGCAGTTCTTC. Drawing the rest from reference TRBV5-6 and TRBJ2-1, the complete variable domain is DAGVTQSPTHLIKTRGQQVTLRCSPKSGHDTVSWYQQALGQGPQFIFQYYEEEERQRGNFPDRFSGHQFPNYSSELNVNALLLGDSALYLCASSLEVLFSSYNEQFFGPGTRLTVL.